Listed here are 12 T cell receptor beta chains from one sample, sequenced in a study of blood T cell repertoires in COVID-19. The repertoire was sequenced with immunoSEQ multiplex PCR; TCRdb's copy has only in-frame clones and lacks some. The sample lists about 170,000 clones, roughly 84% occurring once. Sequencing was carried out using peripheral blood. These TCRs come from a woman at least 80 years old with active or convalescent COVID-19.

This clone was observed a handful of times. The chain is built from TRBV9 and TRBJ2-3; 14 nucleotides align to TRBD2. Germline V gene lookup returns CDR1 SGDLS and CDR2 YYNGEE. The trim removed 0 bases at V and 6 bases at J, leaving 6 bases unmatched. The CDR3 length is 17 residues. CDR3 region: CASSVESGLAGEDTQYF. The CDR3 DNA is TGTGCCAGCAGCGTAGAGTCGGGACTAGCGGGAGAGGATACGCAGTATTTT.

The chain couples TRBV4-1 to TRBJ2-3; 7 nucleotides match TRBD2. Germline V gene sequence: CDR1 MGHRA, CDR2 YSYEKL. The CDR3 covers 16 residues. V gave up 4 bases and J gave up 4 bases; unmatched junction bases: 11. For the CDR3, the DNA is TGCGCCAGCAGCCTTTCCCCGGCGGGAGTTGCAGATACGCAGTATTTT. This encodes CASSLSPAGVADTQYF.

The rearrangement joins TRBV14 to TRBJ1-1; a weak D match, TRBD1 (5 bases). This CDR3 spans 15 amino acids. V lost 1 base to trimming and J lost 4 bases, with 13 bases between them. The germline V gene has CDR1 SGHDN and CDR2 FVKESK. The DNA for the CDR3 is TGTGCCAGCAGCCAAGCGGGGGGGGTTTTCACTGAAGCTTTCTTT. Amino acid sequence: CASSQAGGVFTEAFF.

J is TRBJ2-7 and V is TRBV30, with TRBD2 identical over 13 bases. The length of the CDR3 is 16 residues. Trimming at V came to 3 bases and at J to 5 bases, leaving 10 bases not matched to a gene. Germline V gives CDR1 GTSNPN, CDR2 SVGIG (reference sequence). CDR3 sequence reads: CAWSDEVGLAGNEQYF. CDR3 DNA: TGTGCCTGGAGCGATGAGGTGGGACTAGCGGGAAACGAGCAGTACTTC.

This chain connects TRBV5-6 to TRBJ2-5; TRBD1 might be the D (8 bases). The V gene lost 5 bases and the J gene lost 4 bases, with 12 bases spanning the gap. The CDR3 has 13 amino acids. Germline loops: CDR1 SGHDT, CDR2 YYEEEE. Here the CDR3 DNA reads TGTGCCAGCAGATACAGGGGGGGAGAGACCCAGTACTTC. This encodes CASRYRGGETQYF.

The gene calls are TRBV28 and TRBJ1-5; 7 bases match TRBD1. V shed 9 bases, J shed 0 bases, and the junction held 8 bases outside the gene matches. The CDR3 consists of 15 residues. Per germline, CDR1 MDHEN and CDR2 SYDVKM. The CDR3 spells CASIQGHYSNQPQHF. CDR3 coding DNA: TGTGCCAGTATACAGGGGCACTATAGCAATCAGCCCCAGCATTTT.

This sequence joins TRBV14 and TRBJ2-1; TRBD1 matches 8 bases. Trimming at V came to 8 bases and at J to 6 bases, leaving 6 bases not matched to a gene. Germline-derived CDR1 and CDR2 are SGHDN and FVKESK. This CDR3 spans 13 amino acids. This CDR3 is CASRDRPFNEQFF. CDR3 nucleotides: TGTGCCAGCCGGGACAGGCCATTCAATGAGCAGTTCTTC.

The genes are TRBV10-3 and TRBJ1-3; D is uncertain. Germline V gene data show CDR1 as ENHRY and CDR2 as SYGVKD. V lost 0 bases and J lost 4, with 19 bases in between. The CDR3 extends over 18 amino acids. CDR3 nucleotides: TGTGCCATCAGTGAGTCGGTAGGAGACGGAAAAATCGGAAACACCATATATTTT. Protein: CAISESVGDGKIGNTIYF.

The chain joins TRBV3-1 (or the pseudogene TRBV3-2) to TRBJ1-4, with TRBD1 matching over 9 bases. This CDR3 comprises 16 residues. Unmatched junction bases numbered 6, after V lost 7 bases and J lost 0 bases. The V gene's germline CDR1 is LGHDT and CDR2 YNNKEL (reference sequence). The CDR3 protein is CASKEQGATTNEKLFF. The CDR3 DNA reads TGTGCCAGCAAGGAACAGGGGGCGACAACTAATGAAAAACTGTTTTTT.

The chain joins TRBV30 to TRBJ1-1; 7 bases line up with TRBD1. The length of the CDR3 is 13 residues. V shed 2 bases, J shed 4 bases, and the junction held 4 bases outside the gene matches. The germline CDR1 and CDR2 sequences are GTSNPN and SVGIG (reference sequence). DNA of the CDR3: TGTGCCTGGAGTTTGAGGACAGGCACTGAAGCTTTCTTT. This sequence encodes CAWSLRTGTEAFF.

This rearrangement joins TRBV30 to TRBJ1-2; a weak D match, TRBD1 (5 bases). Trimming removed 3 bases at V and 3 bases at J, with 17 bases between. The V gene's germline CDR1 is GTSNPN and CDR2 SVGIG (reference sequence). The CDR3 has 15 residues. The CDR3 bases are TGTGCCTGGAGCAGCCCAGGGATAACCTACTATGGCTACACCTTC. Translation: CAWSSPGITYYGYTF.

CDR3 protein: CASSVAGREGLYEQYF. The CDR3 bases are TGTGCCAGCAGCGTAGCTGGGCGGGAGGGCTTGTACGAGCAGTACTTC. V and J are TRBV9 and TRBJ2-7; 9 bases agree with TRBD2. The CDR3 length is 16 residues. The trim removed 0 bases at V and 4 bases at J, leaving 8 bases unmatched. Germline CDR1 SGDLS, CDR2 YYNGEE. The full variable domain, rest sourced from reference TRBV9 and TRBJ2-7, is DSGVTQTPKHLITATGQRVTLRCSPRSGDLSVYWYQQSLDQGLQFLIQYYNGEERAKGNILERFSAQQFPDLHSELNLSSLELGDSALYFCASSVAGREGLYEQYFGPGTRLTVT.